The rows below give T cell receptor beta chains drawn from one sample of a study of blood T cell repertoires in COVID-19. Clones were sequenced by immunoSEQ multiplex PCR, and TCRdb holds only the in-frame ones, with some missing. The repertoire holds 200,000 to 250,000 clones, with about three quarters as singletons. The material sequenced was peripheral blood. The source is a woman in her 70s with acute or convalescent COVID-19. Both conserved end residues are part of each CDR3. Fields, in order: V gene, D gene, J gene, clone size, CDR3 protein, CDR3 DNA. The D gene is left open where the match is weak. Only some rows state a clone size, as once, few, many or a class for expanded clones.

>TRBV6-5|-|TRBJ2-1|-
CASSLDSYNEQFF
TGTGCCAGCAGCCTGGACAGTTACAATGAGCAGTTCTTC
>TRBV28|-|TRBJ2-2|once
CASKGELNTGELFF
TGTGCCAGCAAGGGGGAGTTAAACACCGGGGAGCTGTTTTTT
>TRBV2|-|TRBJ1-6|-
CASSTGPGNSPLHF
TGTGCCAGCAGTACAGGGCCTGGTAATTCACCCCTCCACTTT
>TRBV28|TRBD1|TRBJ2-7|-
CASSLWGTGISYEQYF
TGTGCCAGCAGTTTGTGGGGGACAGGGATAAGCTACGAGCAGTACTTC
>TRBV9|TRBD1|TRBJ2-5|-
CASSVGQGAPQETQYF
TGTGCCAGCAGCGTAGGACAGGGAGCCCCACAAGAGACCCAGTACTTC
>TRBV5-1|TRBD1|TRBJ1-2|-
CASSLGDSYGYTF
TGCGCCAGCAGCTTGGGGGACAGCTATGGCTACACCTTC
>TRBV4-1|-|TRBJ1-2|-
CASSQAETALYDGYTF
TGCGCCAGCAGCCAAGCCGAGACAGCTCTATACGATGGCTACACCTTC
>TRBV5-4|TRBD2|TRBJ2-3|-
CASSSGLAEDTDTQYF
TGTGCCAGCAGCTCCGGACTAGCGGAAGACACAGATACGCAGTATTTT
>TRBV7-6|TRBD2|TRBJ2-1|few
CASRSSGLGYNEQFF
TGTGCCAGCAGATCCTCTGGACTAGGTTACAATGAGCAGTTCTTC
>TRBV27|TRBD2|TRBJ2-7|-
CASSLYSLPGRAFEQYF
TGTGCCAGCAGTTTATACTCCCTCCCCGGGAGGGCCTTCGAGCAGTACTTC
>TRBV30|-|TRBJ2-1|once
CASITYNEQFF
TGTGCCTCAATCACTTACAATGAGCAGTTCTTC
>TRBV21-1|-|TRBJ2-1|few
CASSIDRMGEQFF
TGTGCCAGCAGCATTGACAGGATGGGTGAGCAGTTCTTC
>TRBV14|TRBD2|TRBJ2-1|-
CASSEQSGDSYNEQFF
TGTGCCAGCAGCGAACAGAGCGGGGACTCCTACAATGAGCAGTTCTTC
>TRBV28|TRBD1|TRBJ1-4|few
CASRPRTGNNEKLFF
TGTGCCAGCCGTCCCCGGACAGGCAATAATGAAAAACTGTTTTTT
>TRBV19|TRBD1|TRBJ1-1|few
CASRRPGQGGNTEAFF
TGTGCCAGTAGGAGACCGGGACAGGGGGGGAACACTGAAGCTTTCTTT